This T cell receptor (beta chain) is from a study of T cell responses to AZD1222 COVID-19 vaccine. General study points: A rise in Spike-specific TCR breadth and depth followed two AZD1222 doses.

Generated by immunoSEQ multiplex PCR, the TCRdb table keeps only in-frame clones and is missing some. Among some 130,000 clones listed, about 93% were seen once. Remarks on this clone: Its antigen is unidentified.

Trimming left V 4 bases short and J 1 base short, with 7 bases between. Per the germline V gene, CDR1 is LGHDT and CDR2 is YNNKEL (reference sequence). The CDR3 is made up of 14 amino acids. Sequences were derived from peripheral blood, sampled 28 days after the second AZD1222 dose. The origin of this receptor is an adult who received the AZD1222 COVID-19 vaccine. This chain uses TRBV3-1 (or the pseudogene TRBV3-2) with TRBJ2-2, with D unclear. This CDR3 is CASSPYRNTGELFF. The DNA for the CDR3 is TGTGCCAGCAGCCCGTACAGGAACACCGGGGAGCTGTTTTTT.